One and the same sample provided the 17 T cell receptor beta chains below, sequenced in a study of shared clonotypes between healthy human individuals (dated by TCRdb to about 2020). Libraries were prepared through the immunoSEQ multiplex PCR assay. The table was pulled from immuneACCESS by TCRdb, which kept in-frame rearrangements only. Such tables lose some clones; where checked, under half of the loss comes from unresolved V genes, and the rest has no known cause. The table for this sample lists approximately 2.5 million clones; over 85% of them were counted only once. The leading ten clones occupy roughly 0.36% of the sample. Sample: naive CD4+ T cells from PBMCs. In the paper's terms, the cell subset or site label means: CD45RA+ positively selected. The receptor source for this set is a man aged 18 to 29 in good health. Some clones in this sample may be carry-over from other donors' samples.

The J gene is TRBJ1-2, the V gene TRBV7-6; D call uncertain. CDR1 is SGHVS and CDR2 is FNYEAQ in the germline V gene. Between the trimmed V and J ends, which lost 1 base and 6 bases, there was a span of 9 bases. The CDR3 is made up of 13 amino acids. CDR3 residues: CASSLGLRDGYTF. CDR3 DNA sequence: TGTGCCAGCAGCTTAGGCCTAAGAGATGGCTACACCTTC.

This clone has a handful of counts. The chain uses TRBV28 and TRBJ1-1; weak D call: TRBD1 (5 bases). The V end lost 10 bases, the J end lost 0 bases, and 21 bases lay between the germline ends. The CDR3 spans 16 residues. CDR1 is MDHEN, CDR2 SYDVKM, per germline. CDR3 protein: CATQHRGAGLNTEAFF. DNA for the CDR3: TGTGCCACTCAGCATCGGGGAGCAGGGCTGAACACTGAAGCTTTCTTT.

V is TRBV9 and J is TRBJ2-3, with D perhaps TRBD2 (6 bases). This CDR3 comprises 16 residues. V lost 0 bases, J lost 3 bases, and 14 bases lay in between. CDR1 SGDLS and CDR2 YYNGEE come from the germline V gene. The CDR3 DNA sequence: TGTGCCAGCAGCGTAGGAGGGGAGAGCGGGACAGATACGCAGTATTTT. Translating gives CASSVGGESGTDTQYF.

This clone was observed a handful of times. The chain carries TRBV5-1 and TRBJ2-2; D might be TRBD2 (6 bases). Per germline, CDR1 SGHRS and CDR2 YFSETQ. The CDR3 consists of 14 residues. V was cut by 4 bases and J by 5 bases, with 12 bases left in between. In nucleotides, the CDR3 is TGCGCCAGCAGCGGGAGGACCCGGACCGGGGAGCTGTTTTTT. Amino acids: CASSGRTRTGELFF.

The chain is built from TRBV5-5 and TRBJ2-7; a weak D match, TRBD1 (5 bases). The CDR3 has 15 amino acids. The V gene's germline CDR1 is SGHKS and CDR2 YYEKEE (reference sequence). The ends were cut back, 4 bases at V and 3 bases at J, with 17 bases in the middle. The CDR3 loop is CASSAQGLFHYEQYF. The CDR3 nucleotides read TGTGCCAGCAGCGCCCAGGGCCTTTTCCACTACGAGCAGTACTTC.

This clone was found once. The sample carries other DNA sequences with the same CDR3. V and J are TRBV7-8 and TRBJ1-1; D not resolved. V was cut by 1 base and J by 3 bases, with 9 bases left in between. The CDR3 sequence is 14 residues long. The V gene's germline CDR1 is SGHVS and CDR2 FQNEAQ. The CDR3 spells CASSLESRYTEAFF. DNA of the CDR3: TGTGCCAGCAGCTTAGAGAGCAGGTACACTGAAGCTTTCTTT.

This sequence joins TRBV29-1 and TRBJ1-1, with 9 bases aligning to TRBD1. Looked up from germline, CDR1 is SQVTM and CDR2 is ANQGSEA. The CDR3 runs 16 residues. Trimming took 5 bases from V and 6 from J; bases not matched to a gene: 16. In nucleotides, the CDR3 is TGCAGCGTTCCTGAACTTCCGACAGGGGGATACGCTGAAGCTTTCTTT. Translation gives CSVPELPTGGYAEAFF.

The table lists this clone with a count of one. V gene TRBV7-9 combines with J gene TRBJ1-1; tentatively, D is TRBD1 (5 bases). CDR3 length: 16 amino acids. V lost 2 bases and J 5 bases, leaving 18 bases between the germline ends. Per germline, CDR1 SEHNR and CDR2 FQNEAQ (reference sequence). The CDR3 region is CASSLRTGTPGTEAFF. In DNA form, the CDR3 reads TGTGCCAGCAGCTTAAGGACCGGGACCCCGGGGACTGAAGCTTTCTTT.

This clone was detected once. This rearrangement joins TRBV5-4 to TRBJ2-5; TRBD2 might be the D (6 bases). Gene TRBJ2-7 matches the end of the DNA better, so the J call may be wrong. Germline values: CDR1 SGHNT, CDR2 YYREEE (reference sequence). There are 16 residues in the CDR3. Written as DNA, the CDR3 is TGTGCCAGCAGCCCGACTGGGGAGGCCCTGCACTACGAGCAGTACTTC. Translating gives CASSPTGEALHYEQYF.

This sequence joins TRBV11-3 and TRBJ1-1; TRBD1 agrees at 7 bases. The CDR3 is 13 amino acids. Looked up from germline, CDR1 is SGHNT and CDR2 is YENEEA. Trimming at V came to 5 bases and at J to 7 bases, leaving 7 bases not matched to a gene. The CDR3, as DNA: TGTGCCAGCAGCCGAAGGGGGCAGGATGAAGCTTTCTTT. It specifies CASSRRGQDEAFF.

This chain connects TRBV12-5 to TRBJ2-5; 11 bases are shared with TRBD2. The J segment lost 3 bases and the V segment lost 5 bases, leaving 5 bases of the junction unmatched. Germline CDR1 is LGHNT and CDR2 is FRNRAP. The CDR3 has 15 amino acids. The CDR3 DNA follows: TGTGCTAGTGGTCCAGGACTAGCGGGTAAAGAGACCCAGTACTTC. Protein: CASGPGLAGKETQYF.

The chain couples TRBV5-4 to TRBJ1-2, with D perhaps matching TRBD1 (5 bases). In germline, CDR1 is SGHNT, CDR2 YYREEE (reference sequence). Trimming left V 3 bases short and J 6 bases short, with 15 bases between. The length of the CDR3 is 14 residues. The CDR3 DNA reads as TGTGCCAGCAGCTCCCGGGGGGACCATAATGGCTACACCTTC. Amino acids: CASSSRGDHNGYTF.

With respect to this clone: Other nucleotide sequences in the sample specify the same CDR3. The chain has TRBV7-2 and TRBJ1-1, with D uncertain. V lost 2 bases, J lost 6 bases, and 4 bases lay in between. CDR3 length: 11 residues. Germline V gene data show CDR1 as SGHTA and CDR2 as FQGNSA. This chain's CDR3 is CASSLHSEAFF. CDR3 DNA sequence: TGTGCCAGCAGCTTACATTCTGAAGCTTTCTTT.

V is TRBV4-1 and J is TRBJ2-5; 8 nucleotides match TRBD2. CDR1 is MGHRA, CDR2 YSYEKL, per germline. This CDR3 is built from 18 residues. V trimming: 4 bases; J trimming: 4 bases; junction bases outside the gene matches: 17. The CDR3 coding sequence is TGCGCCAGCAGCCGTAAATGGGTCAGCGGGAGTTCGGGAGAGACCCAGTACTTC. It encodes CASSRKWVSGSSGETQYF.

The CDR3, as DNA: TGTGCCAGCAGTTACAAACTAGGGGGGGACGAGCAGTACTTC. It translates to CASSYKLGGDEQYF. The chain is built from TRBV6-6 and TRBJ2-7; D might be TRBD2 (7 bases). V shed 2 bases and J shed 5 bases, with 13 bases lying between them. CDR3 length: 14 amino acids. Germline V gene data show CDR1 as MNHNY and CDR2 as SVGAGI (reference sequence).

The rearrangement links TRBV5-1 to TRBJ2-5, with D possibly matching TRBD1 (7 bases). This CDR3 has 14 amino acids. With 3 bases removed from V and 3 bases from J, the gap between germline ends came to 12 bases. Germline CDR1 SGHRS, CDR2 YFSETQ. The CDR3 DNA sequence: TGCGCCAGCAGCTACCGGGGGACAGAAGAGACCCAGTACTTC. Its translation: CASSYRGTEETQYF.

The rearrangement uses TRBV28 and TRBJ1-4; D perhaps matches TRBD1 (5 bases). Trimming pared 5 bases from V and 6 bases from J, leaving 13 bases between. Germline lookup yields CDR1 MDHEN and CDR2 SYDVKM. This CDR3 region has 14 residues. The CDR3 DNA sequence: TGTGCCAGCAGTGTCGGGACTGCATATGAAAAACTGTTTTTT. It specifies CASSVGTAYEKLFF.